This is a list of T cell receptor beta chains from one sample in a study of blood T cell repertoires in COVID-19. Assay used: immunoSEQ multiplex PCR; TCRdb lists only in-frame clones, some missing. The table records 100,000 to 110,000 clones, about 85% of them present only once. The sequenced sample was peripheral blood. Receptors originate from a man aged 45-65 years with active or convalescent COVID-19. CDR3s include the opening cysteine and the closing phenylalanine or tryptophan. D genes are given only for firm matches. The size entry is marked missing in some rows and otherwise reads once, few, many or a size class.

v_gene	d_gene	j_gene	abundance	CDR3aa	CDR3nt
TRBV19	TRBD1	TRBJ1-4	-	CASSIIGQGSEKLFF	TGTGCCAGTAGTATAATCGGACAGGGGAGTGAAAAACTGTTTTTT
TRBV27	TRBD1	TRBJ2-4	-	CASSLSYPGTGETKNIQYF	TGTGCCAGCAGTTTATCCTACCCCGGGACAGGGGAGACCAAAAACATTCAGTACTTC
TRBV7-9	-	TRBJ2-1	-	CASSLAGLGSLYNEQFF	TGTGCCAGCAGCTTGGCCGGTCTCGGGAGCCTCTACAATGAGCAGTTCTTC
TRBV7-9	-	TRBJ1-2	-	CASSDGQTYGYTF	TGTGCCAGCAGCGATGGACAGACCTACGGCTACACCTTC
TRBV29-1	TRBD1	TRBJ2-7	once	CSVRTGTGGNEQYF	TGCAGCGTACGAACCGGGACAGGGGGAAACGAGCAGTACTTC
TRBV11-2	-	TRBJ1-5	-	CASSSAGGWQPQHF	TGTGCCAGCAGCTCGGCCGGGGGGTGGCAGCCCCAGCATTTT
TRBV24-1	TRBD1	TRBJ1-5	-	CATSEATGTGNQPQHF	TGTGCCACCAGTGAAGCGACTGGGACAGGGAATCAGCCCCAGCATTTT
TRBV3-1/TRBV3-2	TRBD1	TRBJ1-1	-	CASSPPGQGDTEAFF	TGTGCCAGCAGCCCCCCGGGACAGGGGGACACTGAAGCTTTCTTT
TRBV18	-	TRBJ1-6	-	CASSSDRSSYNSPLHF	TGTGCCAGCTCATCCGACCGGAGCTCCTATAATTCACCCCTCCACTTT
TRBV12-3/TRBV12-4	-	TRBJ2-3	-	CASSWARPDTQYF	TGTGCCAGCAGTTGGGCGCGCCCGGATACGCAGTATTTT
TRBV28	TRBD1	TRBJ2-1	-	CASTRDRGYNEQFF	TGTGCCAGCACCCGGGACAGGGGTTACAATGAGCAGTTCTTC
TRBV2	TRBD1	TRBJ2-3	-	CASTRDRDAQYF	TGTGCCAGCACCCGAGACAGGGACGCGCAGTATTTT
TRBV10-1	-	TRBJ1-1	-	CASSEAPLDTEAFF	TGCGCCAGCAGTGAGGCGCCGTTGGACACTGAAGCTTTCTTT
TRBV24-1	TRBD1	TRBJ2-2	-	CATSDSGTGGLITGELFF	TGTGCCACCAGTGATAGCGGGACAGGGGGTTTAATCACCGGGGAGCTGTTTTTT
TRBV7-3	-	TRBJ2-3	-	CASSFLSSTDTQYF	TGTGCCAGCAGCTTCTTGAGTAGCACAGATACGCAGTATTTT
TRBV19	-	TRBJ1-1	-	CASSATGKMNTEAFF	TGTGCCAGTAGTGCAACGGGGAAAATGAACACTGAAGCTTTCTTT
TRBV6-5	TRBD1	TRBJ1-3	-	CASRLTGRSGNTIYF	TGTGCCAGCAGGTTGACAGGGCGATCTGGAAACACCATATATTTT
TRBV3-1/TRBV3-2	-	TRBJ2-5	-	CASRRTENQETQYF	TGTGCCAGCAGACGGACAGAAAACCAAGAGACCCAGTACTTC